A single sample is the source of the 22 T cell receptor beta chains below, sequenced in a study of identical twins. TCRdb re-analysed the 5' RACE reads in MiXCR, keeping a single row per CDR3 protein. The sample yields just under 650,000 distinct CDR3 sequences, about 7% seen once. These data were likewise used in another study, on yellow fever vaccine responses in identical twins.

The sample consisted of PBMCs. These receptors originate from a woman between 18 and 30 years old in good health.

For this clonotype: A read error may be the cause here, since a much bigger clone is one base away. The V and J genes are TRBV12-3 or TRBV12-4 and TRBJ2-7; 7 bases fit TRBD1. This CDR3 contains 15 residues. CDR3 bases: TGTGCCAGCAGTGGATCGGGACAGAGCTCCTACGAGCTGTACTTC. Translated: CASSGSGQSSYELYF.

This clonotype occurred many times. The J gene is TRBJ2-1, the V gene TRBV24-1; 10 nucleotides agree with TRBD2. The CDR3 covers 14 residues. Per the germline V gene, CDR1 is KGHDR and CDR2 is SFDVKD. J was trimmed by 4 bases and V by 9 bases; bases with no gene match: 5. The CDR3 region has the DNA TGTGCCACCTCCAGCGGGAGGGCTTACAATGAGCAGTTCTTC. Translated, it gives CATSSGRAYNEQFF.

This clonotype has a handful of counts. J is TRBJ2-1 and V is TRBV24-1; 8 positions match TRBD1. The CDR3 has 16 amino acids. CDR1 and CDR2 from the germline V gene are KGHDR and SFDVKD. V was clipped by 4 bases and J by 2 bases; unmatched bases: 6. The CDR3 DNA sequence: TGTGCCACCAGTGACGCCGGGACAGGAGCCTACAATGAGCAGTTCTTC. Protein product: CATSDAGTGAYNEQFF.

This clonotype was detected many times. The chain joins TRBV20-1 to TRBJ2-1; possibly TRBD2 for D (5 bases). CDR1 is DFQATT, CDR2 SNEGSKA, per germline (reference sequence). The CDR3 is made up of 14 amino acids. Trimming shortened V by 2 bases and J by 8 bases, and 16 bases separated the two germline ends. This chain's CDR3 is CSARTPEAPDEQFF. The CDR3 DNA follows: TGCAGTGCTAGAACACCGGAGGCTCCTGATGAGCAGTTCTTC.

The CDR3 DNA is TGTGCCACCAGCAGAGATCGGACGGCAGGGCAAAATGGCTACACCTTC. This sequence encodes CATSRDRTAGQNGYTF. V and J are TRBV15 and TRBJ1-2; D is possibly TRBD1 (5 bases). Between the trimmed V and J ends, which lost 0 bases and 6 bases, there was a span of 17 bases. Germline V lookup: CDR1 LNHNV, CDR2 YYDKDF (reference sequence). The CDR3 length is 16 residues.

The chain couples TRBV7-8 to TRBJ2-3; tentatively, D is TRBD2 (5 bases). The V gene lost 6 bases and the J gene lost 4 bases, with 17 bases spanning the gap. Germline V gene sequence: CDR1 SGHVS, CDR2 FQNEAQ. This CDR3 is built from 15 residues. CDR3 protein: CASSTRGSIADTQYF. The CDR3 DNA reads as TGTGCCAGCAGTACCCGGGGTTCGATAGCAGATACGCAGTATTTT.

This clonotype showed up many times. This chain connects TRBV20-1 to TRBJ1-1; possible D gene TRBD1, 5 bases. V was shortened by 5 bases and J by 0 bases, with 16 bases between the two germline ends. The germline gives CDR1 DFQATT, CDR2 SNEGSKA (reference sequence). This CDR3 spans 15 amino acids. In DNA, the CDR3 is TGCAGTGCTCCTCGACAGACATTCATGAACACTGAAGCTTTCTTT. It translates to CSAPRQTFMNTEAFF.

The CDR3 DNA is TGCAGCGCATTTGCAGGGGGTTGGGACACCATATATTTT. This codes for CSAFAGGWDTIYF. The rearrangement links TRBV29-1 to TRBJ1-3, with 7 bases fitting TRBD1. The germline gives CDR1 SQVTM, CDR2 ANQGSEA. The CDR3 runs 13 residues. With 7 bases clipped from V and 8 bases from J, the junction kept 11 bases outside the gene matches. Full variable domain (remainder filled in from reference TRBV29-1 and TRBJ1-3): SAVISQKPSRDICQRGTSLTIQCQVDSQVTMMFWYRQQPGQSLTLIATANQGSEATYESGFVIDKFPISRPNLTFSTLTVSNMSPEDSSIYLCSAFAGGWDTIYFGEGSWLTVV.

This clonotype was recorded a few times. The genes are TRBV20-1 and TRBJ2-7; possibly TRBD1 for D (7 bases). V was clipped by 0 bases and J by 6 bases, with 15 bases between them. Germline V gene sequence: CDR1 DFQATT, CDR2 SNEGSKA (reference sequence). The CDR3 loop spans 14 amino acids. This chain's CDR3 is CSARDPRGVGEQYF. CDR3 sequence (DNA): TGCAGTGCTAGAGATCCCAGGGGGGTCGGCGAGCAGTACTTC.

The chain uses TRBV9 and TRBJ2-2, with 10 nucleotides matching TRBD1. The CDR3 runs to 15 residues. Germline values: CDR1 SGDLS, CDR2 YYNGEE. The V segment lost 0 bases and the J segment 7 bases; nucleotides outside the gene matches: 3. The CDR3: CASSVVGQGVGELFF. The CDR3 nucleotides are TGTGCCAGCAGCGTAGTCGGACAGGGGGTCGGGGAGCTGTTTTTT.

At least ten counts were recorded for this clonotype. CDR3 sequence (DNA): TGTGCCAGCAGCGAAGGAGGAACCTACCAAGAGACCCAGTACTTC. Protein: CASSEGGTYQETQYF. The gene calls are TRBV14 and TRBJ2-5; D may be TRBD2 (5 bases). Trimming cost V 5 bases and J 0 bases, with 13 bases left between them. The CDR3 length is 15 residues. CDR1 and CDR2 (germline): SGHDN, FVKESK.

This clonotype appeared a few times. This sequence joins TRBV12-3 or TRBV12-4 and TRBJ2-7; 8 positions match TRBD1. The CDR3 contains 16 residues. The J segment lost 3 bases and the V segment lost 6 bases, leaving 13 bases of the junction unmatched. This CDR3 reads CASSPTWEQGGYEQYF. The CDR3 DNA is TGTGCCAGCAGCCCAACCTGGGAACAGGGGGGCTACGAGCAGTACTTC.

Ten or more counts support this clonotype. The V gene is TRBV5-1, the J gene TRBJ2-7; TRBD1 agrees at 7 bases. With V trimmed by 0 bases and J by 2 bases, 5 bases remained unmatched. The CDR3 contains 15 residues. Germline CDR1 reads SGHRS; CDR2 reads YFSETQ. The CDR3 here is CASSLDSGGTYEQYF. CDR3 in DNA: TGCGCCAGCAGCTTGGATTCAGGGGGTACCTACGAGCAGTACTTC. Using reference TRBV5-1 and TRBJ2-7 for the parts outside the CDR3, the full variable domain is KAGVTQTPRYLIKTRGQQVTLSCSPISGHRSVSWYQQTPGQGLQFLFEYFSETQRNKGNFPGRFSGRQFSNSRSEMNVSTLELGDSALYLCASSLDSGGTYEQYFGPGTRLTVT.

The table lists this clonotype with many counts. This CDR3 is CASSLRQGALGYTF. DNA of the CDR3: TGTGCCAGCAGCCTCAGACAGGGGGCGCTGGGCTACACCTTC. The gene calls are TRBV12-3 or TRBV12-4 and TRBJ1-2; 10 bases align to TRBD1. With 6 bases clipped from V and 8 bases from J, the junction kept 9 bases outside the gene matches. The CDR3 is made up of 14 amino acids.

This clonotype was detected only a few times. The chain has TRBV20-1 and TRBJ2-6, with TRBD1 matching 9 bases. V shed 3 bases and J 0 bases; nucleotides not matched to a gene: 6. The germline gives CDR1 DFQATT, CDR2 SNEGSKA (reference sequence). This CDR3 has 17 residues. CDR3 sequence: CSASRDRVDSGANVLTF. The CDR3 nucleotides are TGCAGTGCTAGCCGGGACAGGGTAGACTCTGGGGCCAACGTCCTGACTTTC.

This clonotype was recorded at least ten times. This rearrangement joins TRBV20-1 to TRBJ2-1; the match to TRBD2 covers 8 bases. V trimming: 7 bases; J trimming: 1 base; junction bases outside the gene matches: 6. There are 14 residues in the CDR3. Germline lookup yields CDR1 DFQATT and CDR2 SNEGSKA (reference sequence). The CDR3 protein is CSVVGRVSYNEQFF. The CDR3 DNA reads TGCAGTGTAGTCGGGAGGGTGTCCTACAATGAGCAGTTCTTC.

This clonotype was seen repeatedly, ten times or more. The J gene is TRBJ1-5, the V gene TRBV20-1, with a possible D match to TRBD1 (5 bases). Deletions cut 5 bases from V and 5 bases from J, with 16 bases between. CDR3 length: 14 amino acids. Germline lookup yields CDR1 DFQATT and CDR2 SNEGSKA (reference sequence). The CDR3 loop is CSAGLGDFYQPQHF. In DNA, the CDR3 is TGCAGTGCTGGTTTAGGGGACTTTTATCAGCCCCAGCATTTT.

Only a few counts were recorded for this clonotype. This rearrangement joins TRBV5-1 to TRBJ2-1; 9 nucleotides match TRBD1. Looked up from germline, CDR1 is SGHRS and CDR2 is YFSETQ. J was trimmed by 1 base and V by 3 bases; bases with no gene match: 5. The CDR3 length is 16 residues. CDR3 sequence: CASSSRDRVSYNEQFF. The DNA for the CDR3 is TGCGCCAGCAGCTCCCGGGACAGGGTTTCCTACAATGAGCAGTTCTTC.

This clonotype was recorded a few times. The chain carries TRBV12-5 and TRBJ2-7; D uncertain. The germline V gene encodes CDR1 LGHNT and CDR2 FRNRAP. This CDR3 has 14 amino acids. The V end was cut by 6 bases, the J end by 4 bases, with 16 bases between. CDR3 sequence reads: CASGDWALGYEQYF. The CDR3 bases are TGTGCTAGTGGAGATTGGGCGCTGGGGTACGAGCAGTACTTC.

V is TRBV4-2 and J is TRBJ1-2; D not certain. CDR1 is LGHNA, CDR2 YNFKEQ, per germline. V lost 0 bases, J lost 5 bases, and 10 bases lay in between. The CDR3 loop spans 14 amino acids. In DNA form, the CDR3 reads TGTGCCAGCAGCCAAGAAAACCCGCCTTATGGCTACACCTTC. Amino acids: CASSQENPPYGYTF.

This chain connects TRBV28 to TRBJ2-5; 9 nucleotides line up with TRBD1. The CDR3 has 15 residues. The germline gives CDR1 MDHEN, CDR2 SYDVKM. Losses at the gene ends were 6 bases for V and 3 bases for J; bases not matched to a gene: 8. The CDR3 DNA is TGTGCCAGCAGCCGAACCGGGACAGGGAAAGAGACCCAGTACTTC. Protein product: CASSRTGTGKETQYF.

At least ten counts were recorded for this clonotype. The rearrangement joins TRBV28 to TRBJ1-2; D not certain. The CDR3 covers 11 residues. The V gene lost 6 bases and the J gene lost 6 bases, with 8 bases spanning the gap. Germline values: CDR1 MDHEN, CDR2 SYDVKM. CDR3 sequence: CASRRRDGYTF. The CDR3 nucleotides read TGTGCCAGCAGGAGACGGGATGGCTACACCTTC.